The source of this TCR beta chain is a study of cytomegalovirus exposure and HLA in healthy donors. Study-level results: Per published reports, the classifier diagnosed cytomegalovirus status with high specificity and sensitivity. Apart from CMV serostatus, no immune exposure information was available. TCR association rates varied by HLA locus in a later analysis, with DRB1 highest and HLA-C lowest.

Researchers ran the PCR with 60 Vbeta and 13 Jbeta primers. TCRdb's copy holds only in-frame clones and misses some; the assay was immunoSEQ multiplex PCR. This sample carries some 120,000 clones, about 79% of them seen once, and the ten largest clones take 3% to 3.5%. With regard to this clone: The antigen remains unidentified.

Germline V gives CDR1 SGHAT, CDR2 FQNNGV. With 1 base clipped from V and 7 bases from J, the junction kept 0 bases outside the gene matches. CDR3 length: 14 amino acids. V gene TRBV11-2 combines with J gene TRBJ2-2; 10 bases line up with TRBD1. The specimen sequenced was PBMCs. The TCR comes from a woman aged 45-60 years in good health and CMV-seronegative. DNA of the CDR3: TGTGCCAGCAGCTTAGGGACAGGGGGCGGGGAGCTGTTTTTT. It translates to CASSLGTGGGELFF.